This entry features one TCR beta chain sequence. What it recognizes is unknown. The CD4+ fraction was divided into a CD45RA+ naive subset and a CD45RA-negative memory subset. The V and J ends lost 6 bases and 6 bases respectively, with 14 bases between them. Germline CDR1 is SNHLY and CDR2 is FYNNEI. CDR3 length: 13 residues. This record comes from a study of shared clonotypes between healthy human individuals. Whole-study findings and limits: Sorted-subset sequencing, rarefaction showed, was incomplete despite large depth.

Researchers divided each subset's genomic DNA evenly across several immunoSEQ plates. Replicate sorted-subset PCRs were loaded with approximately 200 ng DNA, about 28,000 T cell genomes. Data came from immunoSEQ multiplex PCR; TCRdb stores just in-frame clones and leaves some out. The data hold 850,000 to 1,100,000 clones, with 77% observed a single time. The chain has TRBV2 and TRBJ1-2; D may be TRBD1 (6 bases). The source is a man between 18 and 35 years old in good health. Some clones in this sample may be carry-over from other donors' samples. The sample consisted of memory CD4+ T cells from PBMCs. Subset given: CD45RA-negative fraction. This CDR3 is CASSRRGADGYTF. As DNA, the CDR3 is TGTGCCAGCAGCCGAAGGGGGGCTGATGGCTACACCTTC.